The entry below describes one TCR beta chain. Antigen specificity is unknown. The junction differs from germline at one of its ends, possibly a read error. A second PCR of about 6 to 12 cycles used a sample-barcoded 5' primer and a J-beta primer mix. Via MiXCR, TCRdb re-called the 5' RACE reads, giving one row per CDR3 protein. This table has about 670,000 distinct CDR3 sequences, approximately 40% appearing once. This sample is drawn from a study of blood T cells in healthy people across ages. Study results and caveats: Estimated diversity, derived from one million T cells, was regarded as an underestimate.

Samples each had at least 5 micrograms of total RNA extracted. The sequencing sample was made of blood. This clonotype was sampled from an older man in good health.

The CDR3 here is CASSQDGAWAGGQSSYNKQFF. The CDR3 nucleotides are TGCGCCAGCAGCCAAGACGGGGCGTGGGCGGGGGGCCAAAGCTCCTACAATAAGCAGTTCTTC. V gene TRBV4-3 combines with J gene TRBJ2-1; 8 nucleotides line up with TRBD2. CDR3 length: 21 residues. Per the germline V gene, CDR1 is LGHNA and CDR2 is YSLEER.